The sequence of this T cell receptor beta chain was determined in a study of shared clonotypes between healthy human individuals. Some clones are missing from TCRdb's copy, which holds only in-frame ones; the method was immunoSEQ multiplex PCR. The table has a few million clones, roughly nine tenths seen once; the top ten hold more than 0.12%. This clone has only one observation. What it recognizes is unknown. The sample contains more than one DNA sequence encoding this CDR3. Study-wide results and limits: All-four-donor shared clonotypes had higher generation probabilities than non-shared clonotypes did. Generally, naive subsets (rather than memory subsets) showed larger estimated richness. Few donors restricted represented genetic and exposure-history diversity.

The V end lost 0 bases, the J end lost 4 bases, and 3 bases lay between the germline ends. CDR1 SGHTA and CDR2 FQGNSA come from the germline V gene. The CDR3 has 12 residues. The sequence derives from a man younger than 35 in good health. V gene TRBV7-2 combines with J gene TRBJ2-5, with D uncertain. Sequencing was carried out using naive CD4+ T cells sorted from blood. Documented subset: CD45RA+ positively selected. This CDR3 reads CASSLAGETQYF. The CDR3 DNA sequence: TGTGCCAGCAGCTTAGCGGGAGAGACCCAGTACTTC.